The 31 T cell receptor beta chains below were found in one sample sequenced in a study of T-cell memory formation after mild COVID-19. TCRdb re-called the 5' RACE reads with MiXCR, one entry per CDR3 protein. Of under 450,000 distinct CDR3 sequences in the sample, under 15% were seen once. The sequenced sample was PBMCs or a T cell subset sorted from them (not recorded which). These receptors were collected from a man younger than 35 who had mild COVID-19 (a few samples of this study predate the infection). Cell type and time point are not known.

This clonotype was seen more than once but under ten times. The chain carries TRBV12-3 or TRBV12-4 and TRBJ2-7; D is perhaps TRBD1 (6 bases). V was trimmed by 5 bases and J by 1 base, leaving 15 bases between them. The CDR3 totals 15 residues. The CDR3 region is CASSLRGTASYEQYF. The CDR3 DNA is TGTGCCAGCAGTCTAAGGGGGACGGCGTCCTACGAGCAGTACTTC.

In its sample, this clonotype was seen a few times. The CDR3 sequence: CASSPPQPEFYEQYF. In DNA form, the CDR3 reads TGTGCCAGCTCACCACCCCAGCCGGAATTCTACGAGCAGTACTTC. The rearrangement links TRBV18 to TRBJ2-7; no clear D gene. CDR3 length equals 15 residues. Trimming shortened V by 0 bases and J by 3 bases, and 12 bases separated the two germline ends. The V gene's germline CDR1 is KGHSH and CDR2 LQKENI. Full variable domain (outside the CDR3, taken from reference TRBV18 and TRBJ2-7): NAGVMQNPRHLVRRRGQEARLRCSPMKGHSHVYWYRQLPEEGLKFMVYLQKENIIDESGMPKERFSAEFPKEGPSILRIQQVVRGDSAAYFCASSPPQPEFYEQYFGPGTRLTVT.

This clonotype was seen repeatedly, ten times or more. This rearrangement joins TRBV28 to TRBJ2-5; 9 positions agree with TRBD2. The CDR3 sequence is 15 residues long. Germline assignment: CDR1 MDHEN and CDR2 SYDVKM. The ends lost 7 bases at V and 7 bases at J; junction bases unmatched: 13. The CDR3 bases are TGTGCCAGCATGGCGGGGGGGAGGCTTATTGCGACCCAGTACTTC. Its translation is CASMAGGRLIATQYF.

This clonotype has more than one count but fewer than ten. The V gene is TRBV2, the J gene TRBJ1-1, with D possibly matching TRBD1 (5 bases). Germline values: CDR1 SNHLY, CDR2 FYNNEI. V was shortened by 2 bases and J by 5 bases, with 12 bases between the two germline ends. The CDR3 covers 14 residues. The DNA for the CDR3 is TGTGCCAGCAGTGAACTGCAGGCAGGGACTGAAGCTTTCTTT. It yields the protein CASSELQAGTEAFF.

The J gene is TRBJ2-7, the V gene TRBV10-2, with D unclear. CDR1 is WSHSY and CDR2 is SAAADI in the germline V gene. V shed 0 bases and J shed 3 bases, with 6 bases lying between them. The CDR3 length is 13 residues. The CDR3 protein is CASSESPHYEQYF. The CDR3 coding sequence is TGCGCCAGCAGTGAGTCTCCCCACTACGAGCAGTACTTC.

This clonotype was detected a few times. This chain connects TRBV6-1 to TRBJ2-7; D unclear. This CDR3 spans 12 amino acids. The germline CDR1 and CDR2 sequences are MNHNS and SASEGT. The CDR3 here is CASRDNTYEQYV. For the CDR3, the DNA is TGTGCCAGCCGTGACAATACCTACGAGCAGTACGTC.

This chain links TRBV7-2 with TRBJ1-2, with D possibly TRBD1 on 5 matching bases. V was trimmed by 2 bases and J by 4 bases, leaving 14 bases between them. Germline values: CDR1 SGHTA, CDR2 FQGNSA. The CDR3 is 15 amino acids. The DNA of the CDR3 is TGTGCCAGCAGCTTACCCCCTCCCGGGGCCTATGGCTACACCTTC. Its translation: CASSLPPPGAYGYTF.

This chain connects TRBV3-1 to TRBJ2-1, with 13 bases aligning to TRBD2. Trimming cost V 2 bases and J 9 bases; bases outside gene matches: 4. Germline V CDR1 and CDR2: LGHDT, YNNKEL (reference sequence). The CDR3 extends over 15 amino acids. The CDR3 here is CASSQTGLAGVEQFF. The DNA of the CDR3 is TGTGCCAGCAGCCAAACCGGACTAGCGGGGGTTGAGCAGTTCTTC.

The chain recombines TRBV4-1 with TRBJ2-4; D may be TRBD2 (5 bases). The germline V gene has CDR1 MGHRA and CDR2 YSYEKL. This CDR3 has 18 residues. Trimming pared 4 bases from V and 1 base from J, leaving 20 bases between. CDR3 residues: CASSPSPPGLRAKNIQYF. CDR3 nucleotide sequence: TGCGCCAGCAGCCCAAGCCCACCGGGGTTAAGGGCCAAAAACATTCAGTACTTC.

This clonotype was seen more than once but under ten times. The chain combines TRBV7-2 with TRBJ2-3; 8 bases agree with TRBD2. Trimming at V came to 5 bases and at J to 3 bases, leaving 10 bases not matched to a gene. The germline CDR1 and CDR2 sequences are SGHTA and FQGNSA. The CDR3 contains 16 residues. The CDR3: CASSPTRGGRTDTQYF. The CDR3 DNA is TGTGCCAGCAGCCCTACTCGGGGGGGCAGGACAGATACGCAGTATTTT.

This clonotype was recorded a few times. V is TRBV5-1 and J is TRBJ1-3; D remains unclear. The CDR3 is 16 amino acids. Germline CDR1 SGHRS, CDR2 YFSETQ. The ends were cut back, 2 bases at V and 4 bases at J, with 16 bases in the middle. CDR3 in DNA: TGCGCCAGCAGCTTTAGCCAGGACTCGTCCGGAAACACCATATATTTT. Translation: CASSFSQDSSGNTIYF.

The rearrangement uses TRBV4-3 and TRBJ2-1; TRBD2 matches at 9 bases. V was clipped by 1 base and J by 3 bases; unmatched bases: 7. Looked up from germline, CDR1 is LGHNA and CDR2 is YSLEER. This CDR3 spans 17 amino acids. The CDR3 spells CASSQGLAGTSYNEQFF. CDR3 nucleotides: TGCGCCAGCAGCCAAGGGCTAGCGGGGACGAGCTACAATGAGCAGTTCTTC.

This clonotype has just a few counts. The CDR3 nucleotides read TGTGCCAGCAGCTTAACAGGGGACCGATCAGATACGCAGTATTTT. Residues: CASSLTGDRSDTQYF. The V and J genes are TRBV7-2 and TRBJ2-3, with TRBD1 matching over 7 bases. Trimming cost V 2 bases and J 4 bases; bases outside gene matches: 6. The CDR3 is made up of 15 amino acids. CDR1 SGHTA and CDR2 FQGNSA come from the germline V gene.

This clonotype was found a few times. The chain employs TRBV28 and TRBJ2-7; 9 bases line up with TRBD2. The CDR3 totals 15 residues. V shed 3 bases and J 0 bases; nucleotides not matched to a gene: 3. Germline lookup yields CDR1 MDHEN and CDR2 SYDVKM. The CDR3 sequence: CASSFASGTSYEQYV. CDR3 DNA: TGTGCCAGCAGTTTTGCTAGCGGGACCTCCTACGAGCAGTACGTC.

The chain combines TRBV24-1 with TRBJ2-2, with 7 bases that match TRBD2. CDR3 length equals 17 residues. Germline trimming cut 1 base from V and 4 bases from J; bases unmatched to any gene: 8. Per the germline V gene, CDR1 is KGHDR and CDR2 is SFDVKD. CDR3: CATSDFRAGIGTGELFF. The CDR3 bases are TGTGCCACCAGTGATTTTCGAGCGGGGATAGGCACCGGGGAGCTGTTTTTT.

The chain is built from TRBV7-6 and TRBJ2-3; the D gene is possibly TRBD2 (5 bases). V lost 5 bases and J 1 base, leaving 10 bases between the germline ends. Looked up from germline, CDR1 is SGHVS and CDR2 is FNYEAQ. The CDR3 has 14 residues. The CDR3 DNA is TGTGCCAGCAGCCATATCGGGGGCACAGATACGCAGTATTTT. It translates to CASSHIGGTDTQYF.

This sequence joins TRBV7-2 and TRBJ2-5; TRBD2 agrees at 13 bases. V dropped 3 bases and J dropped 5; count of bases not matched to a gene: 9. The CDR3 consists of 17 residues. Germline V gene data show CDR1 as SGHTA and CDR2 as FQGNSA. CDR3 DNA: TGTGCCAGCAGCTTGAAAGGGACTAGCGGGGTTGGGGAGACCCAGTACTTC. It specifies CASSLKGTSGVGETQYF.

V gene TRBV29-1 combines with J gene TRBJ2-5, with TRBD2 matching over 12 bases. Per the germline V gene, CDR1 is SQVTM and CDR2 is ANQGSEA. CDR3 length: 15 residues. V lost 6 bases and J lost 2; bases outside the gene matches: 7. The CDR3 protein is CSVDGLAGTQETQYF. As DNA, the CDR3 is TGCAGCGTAGACGGACTAGCGGGGACTCAAGAGACCCAGTACTTC.

This clonotype was observed many times. V usage is TRBV6-5 and J usage is TRBJ2-3; 7 nucleotides line up with TRBD1. The CDR3 is made up of 16 amino acids. In germline, CDR1 is MNHEY, CDR2 SVGAGI. V was clipped by 0 bases and J by 4 bases; unmatched bases: 7. The CDR3 DNA reads TGTGCCAGCAGTTACTCGGTTCCAGGGGGAGCAGATACGCAGTATTTT. It yields the protein CASSYSVPGGADTQYF.

The V and J genes are TRBV18 and TRBJ1-6, with D uncertain. Germline-derived CDR1 and CDR2 are KGHSH and LQKENI. The CDR3 sequence is 16 residues long. V was trimmed by 5 bases and J by 10 bases, leaving 21 bases between them. This chain's CDR3 is CASSTLNSVNGSPLHF. The CDR3 DNA sequence: TGTGCCAGCTCAACACTGAACTCGGTCAATGGGTCACCCCTCCACTTT.

This clonotype was seen a few times. This rearrangement joins TRBV7-3 to TRBJ2-3; 9 positions match TRBD2. CDR3 length equals 15 residues. Germline V lookup: CDR1 SGHTA, CDR2 FQGTGA. J lost 7 bases, V lost 5 bases, and 10 bases had no gene match. The CDR3 DNA reads as TGTGCCAGCAGCCCGGGACTAGCAGACGTAAATACGCAGTATTTT. Translating it yields CASSPGLADVNTQYF.

This clonotype has more than one count but fewer than ten. V and J are TRBV4-2 and TRBJ2-1, with a tentative D call TRBD2 (6 bases). This CDR3 contains 17 residues. CDR1 is LGHNA and CDR2 is YNFKEQ in the germline V gene. V lost 4 bases and J 2 bases, leaving 18 bases between the germline ends. The CDR3 spells CASSPIIRTGAYNEQFF. The CDR3 coding sequence is TGTGCCAGCAGCCCCATAATCCGGACGGGAGCCTACAATGAGCAGTTCTTC.

This chain links TRBV12-3 or TRBV12-4 with TRBJ2-5; 10 bases align to TRBD2. J gave up 0 bases and V 6 bases, and 7 bases lay outside the gene matches. The CDR3 is made up of 16 amino acids. The CDR3 spells CASSTGLAAYQETQYF. CDR3 in DNA: TGTGCCAGCAGCACCGGACTAGCGGCGTACCAAGAGACCCAGTACTTC.

This clonotype was detected a few times. The chain recombines TRBV6-2 or TRBV6-3 with TRBJ1-1; weak D call: TRBD1 (5 bases). CDR1 is MNHEY and CDR2 is SVGEGT in the germline V gene. V gave up 8 bases and J gave up 1 base, with 14 bases separating them. This CDR3 has 14 residues. Written as DNA, the CDR3 is TGTGCCAGCGAAGAATGGGGGAGGAACACTGAAGCTTTCTTT. Translated, it gives CASEEWGRNTEAFF.

The genes are TRBV6-5 and TRBJ2-7, with D uncertain. Trimming stripped 0 bases from V and 2 bases from J, with 8 bases between. The V gene's germline CDR1 is MNHEY and CDR2 SVGAGI. The CDR3 totals 14 residues. The CDR3 sequence: CASSYSKAAYEQYF. As DNA, the CDR3 is TGTGCCAGCAGTTACTCGAAGGCTGCCTACGAGCAGTACTTC.

This clonotype appeared a few times. The chain joins TRBV14 to TRBJ2-1, with D possibly being TRBD1 (5 bases). The germline V gene has CDR1 SGHDN and CDR2 FVKESK. The CDR3 has 15 amino acids. Trimming stripped 1 base from V and 4 bases from J, with 11 bases between. CDR3 nucleotide sequence: TGTGCCAGCAGCCAAGGACAGTATGGATACAATGAGCAGTTCTTC. Translating it yields CASSQGQYGYNEQFF.

This clonotype was seen ten or more times. The rearrangement uses TRBV24-1 and TRBJ1-2; 8 bases agree with TRBD1. The V segment lost 7 bases and the J segment 7 bases; nucleotides outside the gene matches: 7. The CDR3 has 13 amino acids. Germline V gives CDR1 KGHDR, CDR2 SFDVKD. CDR3 coding DNA: TGTGCCACCAGCCGGACAGGGAGTTTTGGCTACACCTTC. Protein: CATSRTGSFGYTF.

V gene TRBV15 combines with J gene TRBJ1-4; D is unclear. Germline loops: CDR1 LNHNV, CDR2 YYDKDF (reference sequence). The CDR3 has 15 amino acids. Trimming left V 0 bases short and J 8 bases short, with 13 bases between. Written as DNA, the CDR3 is TGTGCCACCAGCAGAGATCGCACCGGAGGCGAAAAACTGTTTTTT. It codes for CATSRDRTGGEKLFF.

The chain couples TRBV15 to TRBJ2-5; TRBD1 matches 8 bases. The CDR3 is 15 amino acids. Germline loops: CDR1 LNHNV, CDR2 YYDKDF (reference sequence). The J segment lost 3 bases and the V segment lost 0 bases, leaving 3 bases of the junction unmatched. The CDR3 coding sequence is TGTGCCACCAGCAGAGATTGGGGACAGGAAGAGACCCAGTACTTC. It translates to CATSRDWGQEETQYF.

This clonotype showed up many times. V usage is TRBV7-7 and J usage is TRBJ2-2, with TRBD1 identical over 9 bases. Per germline, CDR1 SSHAT and CDR2 FNYEAQ (reference sequence). There are 14 residues in the CDR3. Trimming removed 5 bases from V and 7 bases from J; junction bases left unmatched: 5. The CDR3 nucleotides are TGTGCCAGCAGCCCCGGGACAGGGATCGGGGAGCTGTTTTTT. Protein sequence: CASSPGTGIGELFF.

This clonotype was seen only a few times. The V gene is TRBV2, the J gene TRBJ2-7; 9 bases match TRBD2. The germline V gene encodes CDR1 SNHLY and CDR2 FYNNEI. Trimming cost V 1 base and J 3 bases; bases outside gene matches: 4. The CDR3 is made up of 15 amino acids. CDR3 sequence reads: CASSEGLAGIYEQYF. DNA of the CDR3: TGTGCCAGCAGTGAAGGTCTAGCGGGGATCTACGAGCAGTACTTC.